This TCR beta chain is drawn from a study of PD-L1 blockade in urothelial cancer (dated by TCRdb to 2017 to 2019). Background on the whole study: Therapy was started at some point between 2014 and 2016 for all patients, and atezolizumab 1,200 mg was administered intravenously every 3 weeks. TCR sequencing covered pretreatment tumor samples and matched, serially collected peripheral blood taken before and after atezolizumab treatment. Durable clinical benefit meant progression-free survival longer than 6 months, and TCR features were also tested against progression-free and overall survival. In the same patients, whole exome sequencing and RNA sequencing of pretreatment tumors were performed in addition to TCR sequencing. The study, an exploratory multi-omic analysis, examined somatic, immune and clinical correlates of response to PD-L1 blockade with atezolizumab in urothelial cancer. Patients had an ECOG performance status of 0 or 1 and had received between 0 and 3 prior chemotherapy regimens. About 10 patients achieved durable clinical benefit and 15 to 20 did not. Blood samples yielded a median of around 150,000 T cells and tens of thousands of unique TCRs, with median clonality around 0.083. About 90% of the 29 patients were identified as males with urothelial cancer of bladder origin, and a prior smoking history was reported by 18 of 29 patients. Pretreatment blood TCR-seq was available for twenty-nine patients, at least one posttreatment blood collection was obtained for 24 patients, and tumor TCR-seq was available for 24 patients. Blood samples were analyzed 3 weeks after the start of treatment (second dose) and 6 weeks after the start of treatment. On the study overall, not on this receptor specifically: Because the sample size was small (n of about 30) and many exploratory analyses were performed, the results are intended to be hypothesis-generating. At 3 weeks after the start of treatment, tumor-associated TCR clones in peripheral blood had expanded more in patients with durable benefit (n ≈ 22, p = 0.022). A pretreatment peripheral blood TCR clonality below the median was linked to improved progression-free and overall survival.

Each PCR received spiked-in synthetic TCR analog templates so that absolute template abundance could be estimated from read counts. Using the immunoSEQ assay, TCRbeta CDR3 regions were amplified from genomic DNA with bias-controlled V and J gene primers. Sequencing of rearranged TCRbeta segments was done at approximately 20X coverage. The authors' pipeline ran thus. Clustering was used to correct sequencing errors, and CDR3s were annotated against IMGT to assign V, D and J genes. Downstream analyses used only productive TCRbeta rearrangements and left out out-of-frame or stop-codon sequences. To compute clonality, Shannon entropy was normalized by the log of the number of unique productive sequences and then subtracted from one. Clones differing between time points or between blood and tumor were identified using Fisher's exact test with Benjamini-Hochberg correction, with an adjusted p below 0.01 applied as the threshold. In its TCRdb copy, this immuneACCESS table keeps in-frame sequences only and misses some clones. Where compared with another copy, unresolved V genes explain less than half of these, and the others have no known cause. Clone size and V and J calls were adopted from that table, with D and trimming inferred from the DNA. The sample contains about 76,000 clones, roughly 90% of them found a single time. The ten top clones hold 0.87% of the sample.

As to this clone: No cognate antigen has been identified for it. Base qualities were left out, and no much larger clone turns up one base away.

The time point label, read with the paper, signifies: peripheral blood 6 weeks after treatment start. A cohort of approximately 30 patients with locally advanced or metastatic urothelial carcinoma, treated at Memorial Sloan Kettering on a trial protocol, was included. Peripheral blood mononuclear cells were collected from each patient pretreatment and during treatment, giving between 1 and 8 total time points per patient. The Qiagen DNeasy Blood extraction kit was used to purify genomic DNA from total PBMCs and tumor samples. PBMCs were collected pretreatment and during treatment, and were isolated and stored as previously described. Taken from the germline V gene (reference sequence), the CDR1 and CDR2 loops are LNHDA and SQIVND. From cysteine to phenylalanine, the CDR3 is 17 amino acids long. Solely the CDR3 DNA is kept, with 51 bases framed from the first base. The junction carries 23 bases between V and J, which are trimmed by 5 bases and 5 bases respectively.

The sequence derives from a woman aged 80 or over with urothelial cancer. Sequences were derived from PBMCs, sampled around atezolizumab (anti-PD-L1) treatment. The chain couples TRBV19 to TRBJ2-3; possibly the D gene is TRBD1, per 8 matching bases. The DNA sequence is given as TGTGCCAGTAGTTGGTTGGGGGGGACAGGAGGAAAAGATACGCAGTATTTT. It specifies CASSWLGGTGGKDTQYF. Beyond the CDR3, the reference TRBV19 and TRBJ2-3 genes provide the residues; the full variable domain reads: DGGITQSPKYLFRKEGQNVTLSCEQNLNHDAMYWYRQDPGQGLRLIYYSQIVNDFQKGDIAEGYSVSREKKESFPLTVTSAQKNPTAFYLCASSWLGGTGGKDTQYFGPGTRLTVL.